This is a list of T cell receptor beta chains from one sample in a study of blood T cell repertoires in COVID-19. Profiling relied on immunoSEQ multiplex PCR, and the TCRdb table lists in-frame clones only, not all of them. The repertoire holds about 36,000 clones, over 75% seen once, with approximately 30% in the top ten. The sequenced sample was peripheral blood. The receptors here all came from a man aged 55 to 70 with acute or convalescent COVID-19. Each CDR3 is given with its conserved first and last residue. The D gene is left open where the match is weak. Clone size, where shown, is once, few, many, or a class for clones that have expanded.

v_call	clone_size	d_call	j_call	cdr3_aa	cdr3_nt
TRBV11-2	-	-	TRBJ2-7	CASSLPVSYEQYF	TGTGCCAGCAGCTTACCGGTTTCCTACGAGCAGTACTTC
TRBV5-6	-	TRBD1	TRBJ2-1	CASSSGTGGVKQFF	TGTGCCAGCAGCTCCGGGACAGGGGGCGTGAAGCAGTTCTTC
TRBV23-1	-	-	TRBJ1-5	CASSQRAGDSNQPQHF	TGCGCCAGCAGTCAACGGGCAGGGGATAGCAATCAGCCCCAGCATTTT
TRBV11-2	-	-	TRBJ2-2	CASATVSVTGELFF	TGTGCCAGCGCAACAGTTAGCGTGACCGGGGAGCTGTTTTTT
TRBV5-1	-	-	TRBJ1-3	CASSLESSGNTIYF	TGCGCCAGCAGCTTGGAGAGCTCTGGAAACACCATATATTTT
TRBV27	-	TRBD1	TRBJ1-4	CASKGQGYEKLFF	TGTGCCAGCAAGGGACAGGGCTATGAAAAACTGTTTTTT
TRBV7-8	once	-	TRBJ2-1	CASSLDRLGEQFF	TGTGCCAGCAGCTTAGACAGGCTGGGGGAGCAGTTCTTC
TRBV6-5	once	-	TRBJ2-2	CASSTGNAGELFF	TGTGCCAGCTCGACGGGGAACGCCGGGGAGCTGTTTTTT
TRBV28	few	TRBD1	TRBJ1-6	CASSLLGQVLYNSPLHF	TGTGCCAGCAGTTTATTAGGACAGGTCCTTTATAATTCACCCCTCCACTTT
TRBV12-3/TRBV12-4	-	-	TRBJ2-7	CASTLVWGDEQYF	TGTGCCAGCACTCTCGTGTGGGGGGATGAGCAGTACTTC
TRBV12-3/TRBV12-4	-	-	TRBJ1-5	CASSIHRQPQHF	TGTGCCAGCAGTATCCATCGGCAGCCCCAGCATTTT
TRBV2	few	-	TRBJ1-3	CASRYSGNTIYF	TGTGCCAGCAGGTACTCTGGAAACACCATATATTTT
TRBV6-6	many	-	TRBJ2-5	CASSRGAQETQYF	TGTGCCAGCAGCAGGGGGGCCCAAGAGACCCAGTACTTC
TRBV5-1	-	-	TRBJ1-1	CASSLVRGGVNTEAFF	TGCGCCAGCAGCTTGGTGAGGGGAGGGGTGAACACTGAAGCTTTCTTT
TRBV11-3	-	-	TRBJ2-3	CASSLVLDTQYF	TGTGCCAGCAGCTTAGTCTTAGATACGCAGTATTTT
TRBV30	-	TRBD2	TRBJ2-7	CAWSVQRGPYYEQYF	TGTGCCTGGAGTGTACAGCGGGGACCCTACTACGAGCAGTACTTC
TRBV7-9	few	TRBD1	TRBJ1-6	CASSIPSDRANSPLHF	TGTGCCAGCAGCATTCCCAGCGACAGGGCGAATTCACCCCTCCACTTT
TRBV5-6	-	TRBD2	TRBJ2-7	CASSLGLAGAHEQYF	TGTGCCAGCAGCTTGGGGCTAGCGGGAGCGCACGAGCAGTACTTC
TRBV7-2	-	-	TRBJ2-5	CASSLEQQETQYF	TGTGCCAGCAGCTTAGAACAGCAAGAGACCCAGTACTTC
TRBV3-1/TRBV3-2	-	-	TRBJ2-7	CASSQDLGGWHF	TGTGCCAGCAGCCAAGATCTGGGAGGCTGGCACTTC
TRBV5-1	-	TRBD1	TRBJ2-2	CASYTGGAATGELFF	TGCGCCAGCTATACAGGGGGCGCGGCCACCGGGGAGCTGTTTTTT
TRBV11-2	-	-	TRBJ2-7	CASSSYEQYF	TGTGCCAGCAGCTCTTACGAGCAGTACTTC
TRBV5-6	-	-	TRBJ2-1	CASSLFGYNNEQFF	TGTGCCAGCAGTTTATTCGGGTATAACAATGAGCAGTTCTTC
TRBV18	-	TRBD1	TRBJ1-1	CASSPLGQRNTEAFF	TGTGCCAGCTCCCCTTTGGGACAGAGGAACACTGAAGCTTTCTTT
TRBV6-6	-	-	TRBJ1-1	CASSYSISSSNTEAFF	TGTGCCAGCAGTTACTCGATATCCAGTTCGAACACTGAAGCTTTCTTT
TRBV10-2	-	-	TRBJ2-7	CASSNRFYEQYF	TGCGCCAGCAGTAACAGATTCTACGAGCAGTACTTC